One sample yielded the 5 T cell receptor beta chains listed below, sequenced in a study of blood T cell repertoires in COVID-19. Profiled with immunoSEQ multiplex PCR; TCRdb holds only in-frame clones, not every one. The sample holds under 300,000 clones, about 93% seen once. Sequencing was carried out using peripheral blood. The receptor set was obtained from a man aged 25 to 45 with COVID-19, enrolled during active disease.

This chain uses TRBV27 with TRBJ2-7, with TRBD2 matching 8 bases. V was clipped by 2 bases and J by 0 bases; unmatched bases: 6. Germline CDR1 is MNHEY and CDR2 is SMNVEV (reference sequence). The CDR3 contains 16 residues. CDR3 in DNA: TGTGCCAGCAGTTTAGATGGCGGGGGGTCCTCCTACGAGCAGTACTTC. It codes for CASSLDGGGSSYEQYF.

This clone was seen just once. Other DNA sequences in the sample encode the same CDR3. The chain has TRBV3-1 (or the pseudogene TRBV3-2) and TRBJ1-2; perhaps TRBD1 as D (5 bases). The CDR3 has 12 amino acids. Trimming stripped 1 base from V and 6 bases from J, with 6 bases between. The germline gives CDR1 LGHDT, CDR2 YNNKEL (reference sequence). The CDR3, as DNA: TGTGCCAGCAGCCAAGGGGGCGATGGCTACACCTTC. It encodes CASSQGGDGYTF.

The chain couples TRBV15 to TRBJ2-7; 9 positions agree with TRBD1. This CDR3 is 15 amino acids long. CDR1 is LNHNV, CDR2 YYDKDF, per germline (reference sequence). Trimming at V came to 1 base and at J to 5 bases, leaving 6 bases not matched to a gene. CDR3 bases: TGTGCCACCAGCAGAGTCCGGGGACAGGGCCACGAGCAGTACTTC. This translates into CATSRVRGQGHEQYF.

The J gene is TRBJ1-1, the V gene TRBV7-9; D unclear. Germline V gene data show CDR1 as SEHNR and CDR2 as FQNEAQ (reference sequence). This CDR3 comprises 15 residues. V was pared by 2 bases and J by 2 bases, with 12 bases between. For the CDR3, the DNA is TGTGCCAGCAGCTTAACTAGCAGCAAAAACACTGAAGCTTTCTTT. Amino acid sequence: CASSLTSSKNTEAFF.

The gene calls are TRBV7-9 and TRBJ1-5, with 7 bases fitting TRBD1. Germline loops: CDR1 SEHNR, CDR2 FQNEAQ (reference sequence). This CDR3 comprises 16 residues. J was trimmed by 2 bases and V by 1 base; bases with no gene match: 5. CDR3 sequence (DNA): TGTGCCAGCAGCTTAGGACAGGGAAAGGGCAATCAGCCCCAGCATTTT. Encoded protein: CASSLGQGKGNQPQHF.